These 5 T cell receptor beta chains share one sample of origin, sequenced in a study of STAT5B mutations in CD4+ large granular lymphocyte leukemia (dated 2022 in TCRdb). The library was produced with the immunoSEQ multiplex PCR assay. TCRdb obtained this table from immuneACCESS and retained in-frame rearrangements with V and J assigned. These tables miss some clones; where compared with another copy, unresolved V genes account for less than half of the shortfall, and the remainder is unexplained. The sample table records some 45,000 clones; 80% to 90% of these occur just once. The biggest ten clones account for 2.5% to 3% of the sample. Material for sequencing was CD4+ T cells from blood buffy coats. These receptors were obtained from a human donor in good health.

This chain uses TRBV28 with TRBJ1-2, with D possibly matching TRBD1 (5 bases). Germline CDR1 reads MDHEN; CDR2 reads SYDVKM. The V end was cut by 3 bases, the J end by 7 bases, with 12 bases between. The CDR3 length is 13 residues. The CDR3 loop is CASSLVRDGGYTF. CDR3 coding DNA: TGTGCCAGCAGTTTGGTCAGGGACGGTGGCTACACCTTC.

This clone was observed a single time. The V gene is TRBV20-1, the J gene TRBJ1-5; no reliable D call. This CDR3 has 11 residues. From germline, CDR1 is DFQATT and CDR2 SNEGSKA (reference sequence). Trimming cost V 5 bases and J 8 bases, with 10 bases left between them. The CDR3 loop is CSAPIEKPQHF. The CDR3 nucleotides are TGCAGTGCTCCCATAGAAAAGCCCCAGCATTTT.

This chain connects TRBV11-2 to TRBJ1-2, with TRBD1 matching over 11 bases. The CDR3 sequence is 17 residues long. Trimming removed 5 bases from V and 1 base from J; junction bases left unmatched: 9. CDR1 and CDR2 from the germline V gene are SGHAT and FQNNGV. The CDR3 nucleotides read TGTGCCAGCAGCACCGGACAGGGGGCGATCTTTAACTATGGCTACACCTTC. It translates to CASSTGQGAIFNYGYTF.

The chain combines TRBV5-1 with TRBJ2-3; 10 nucleotides agree with TRBD2. Germline-derived CDR1 and CDR2 are SGHRS and YFSETQ. V shed 1 base, J shed 4 bases, and the junction held 9 bases outside the gene matches. The CDR3 extends over 17 amino acids. The CDR3 coding sequence is TGCGCCAGCAGCTTGTTCAGTCTAGCGGGAGTCGCAGATACGCAGTATTTT. This sequence encodes CASSLFSLAGVADTQYF. The full variable domain, its missing parts supplied by reference TRBV5-1 and TRBJ2-3, is KAGVTQTPRYLIKTRGQQVTLSCSPISGHRSVSWYQQTPGQGLQFLFEYFSETQRNKGNFPGRFSGRQFSNSRSEMNVSTLELGDSALYLCASSLFSLAGVADTQYFGPGTRLTVL.

The chain recombines TRBV5-6 with TRBJ1-2; 9 bases fit TRBD1. Germline CDR1 is SGHDT and CDR2 is YYEEEE. The CDR3 has 15 amino acids. With 2 bases clipped from V and 6 bases from J, the junction kept 8 bases outside the gene matches. CDR3 nucleotide sequence: TGTGCCAGCAGCTTTTGGACAGGGGAGGCGGATGGCTACACCTTC. Its translation is CASSFWTGEADGYTF. Based on the CDR3 plus reference TRBV5-6 and TRBJ1-2, the full variable domain is DAGVTQSPTHLIKTRGQQVTLRCSPKSGHDTVSWYQQALGQGPQFIFQYYEEEERQRGNFPDRFSGHQFPNYSSELNVNALLLGDSALYLCASSFWTGEADGYTFGSGTRLTVV.